The 18 T cell receptor beta chains given below trace back to one sample, sequenced in a study of control samples from healthy donors and cancer patients. Libraries were prepared by immunoSEQ multiplex PCR; TCRdb keeps only in-frame clonotypes and omits some of them. This sample has about 55,000 clones; around 95% occur once, and the top ten carry about 2%. Material for sequencing was blood. These TCRs come from a woman aged 25 to 39 in good health.

The V gene is TRBV28, the J gene TRBJ2-7; D is undetermined. Trimming cost V 3 bases and J 2 bases, with 8 bases left between them. Germline assignment: CDR1 MDHEN and CDR2 SYDVKM. The CDR3 contains 13 residues. The CDR3 DNA sequence: TGTGCCAGCAGTTTTTCGCTGACCTACGAGCAGTACTTC. Protein sequence: CASSFSLTYEQYF.

This clone was seen just once. The rearrangement uses TRBV28 and TRBJ2-3; no clear D. The CDR3 length is 12 residues. CDR1 is MDHEN, CDR2 SYDVKM, per germline. The V end was cut by 7 bases, the J end by 1 base, with 6 bases between. CDR3 nucleotides: TGTGCCAGCATGGGCGGCACAGATACGCAGTATTTT. Translated, it gives CASMGGTDTQYF. Filled out from reference TRBV28 and TRBJ2-3, the complete variable domain reads DVKVTQSSRYLVKRTGEKVFLECVQDMDHENMFWYRQDPGLGLRLIYFSYDVKMKEKGDIPEGYSVSREKKERFSLILESASTNQTSMYLCASMGGTDTQYFGPGTRLTVL.

The chain carries TRBV7-9 and TRBJ1-6, with 8 bases lining up with TRBD1. With 5 bases clipped from V and 8 bases from J, the junction kept 5 bases outside the gene matches. The CDR3 totals 14 residues. Germline CDR1 reads SEHNR; CDR2 reads FQNEAQ (reference sequence). The chain's CDR3 is CASSQGQGDSPLHF. The CDR3 nucleotides are TGTGCCAGCAGCCAAGGACAGGGTGATTCACCCCTCCACTTT.

The chain uses TRBV28 and TRBJ2-1; D might be TRBD1 (6 bases). Looked up from germline, CDR1 is MDHEN and CDR2 is SYDVKM. Trimming pared 6 bases from V and 4 bases from J, leaving 10 bases between. This CDR3 spans 13 amino acids. The CDR3 reads CASRSGQYNEQFF. In nucleotides, the CDR3 is TGTGCCAGCAGATCAGGACAGTACAATGAGCAGTTCTTC.

The chain has TRBV28 and TRBJ1-5, with D possibly TRBD1 on 6 matching bases. This CDR3 region has 15 residues. The germline V gene encodes CDR1 MDHEN and CDR2 SYDVKM. The V end was cut by 7 bases, the J end by 0 bases, with 13 bases between. CDR3 residues: CASTWGTNSNQPQHF. The CDR3 nucleotides are TGTGCCAGCACCTGGGGGACAAATAGCAATCAGCCCCAGCATTTT.

The genes are TRBV19 and TRBJ2-3, with D possibly called TRBD1 or TRBD2 (5 bases each). V was pared by 7 bases and J by 5 bases, with 13 bases between. This CDR3 has 13 residues. Germline CDR1 and CDR2: LNHDA and SQIVND (reference sequence). The CDR3 DNA reads as TGTGCCAGTACCCCGGGACCTGGAGATACGCAGTATTTT. This translates into CASTPGPGDTQYF.

Points on this clone: The sample contains more than one DNA sequence encoding this CDR3. This rearrangement joins TRBV7-9 to TRBJ2-7; 7 bases are shared with TRBD2. Unmatched junction bases numbered 4, after V lost 1 base and J lost 7 bases. This CDR3 comprises 13 residues. Per germline, CDR1 SEHNR and CDR2 FQNEAQ (reference sequence). In DNA, the CDR3 is TGTGCCAGCAGCTTAGGGACCGGGGGGGAGCAGTACTTC. As protein: CASSLGTGGEQYF.

V usage is TRBV27 and J usage is TRBJ2-2; 14 bases fit TRBD2. The V and J ends lost 0 bases and 3 bases, in that order; junction bases with no gene match: 3. The length of the CDR3 is 18 residues. CDR1 is MNHEY and CDR2 is SMNVEV in the germline V gene (reference sequence). The chain's CDR3 is CASSLSRTSGRYTGELFF. The CDR3 coding sequence is TGTGCCAGCAGTTTATCTCGGACTAGCGGGAGGTACACCGGGGAGCTGTTTTTT.

Points on this clone: One end of the junction varies from germline; a read error may be responsible. V is TRBV7-9 and J is TRBJ2-5, with D perhaps being TRBD1 or TRBD2 (5 bases each). Germline CDR1 is SEHNR and CDR2 is FQNEAQ (reference sequence). The CDR3 is made up of 14 amino acids. CDR3 loop: CATSSGGKGETQYF. The DNA for the CDR3 is TGTGCCACCAGCAGTGGGGGAAAAGGAGAGACCCAGTACTTC.

The chain couples TRBV4-1 to TRBJ2-6; no firm D call. Trimming took off 0 bases at V and 2 bases at J, with 8 bases between the two ends. The CDR3 contains 16 residues. Germline loops: CDR1 MGHRA, CDR2 YSYEKL. CDR3 loop: CASSQDLQPGANVLTF. The CDR3 DNA reads TGCGCCAGCAGCCAAGATCTACAACCTGGGGCCAACGTCCTGACTTTC.

The chain has TRBV3-1 (or the pseudogene TRBV3-2) and TRBJ1-2; no clear D. V lost 4 bases, J lost 2 bases, and 8 bases lay in between. The CDR3 extends over 13 amino acids. Germline CDR1 is LGHDT and CDR2 is YNNKEL (reference sequence). The CDR3 is CASSRLGNYGYTF. CDR3 DNA: TGTGCCAGCAGCCGCCTAGGGAACTATGGCTACACCTTC.

J is TRBJ1-1 and V is TRBV28, with 8 bases lining up with TRBD1. Trimming removed 7 bases from V and 1 base from J; junction bases left unmatched: 8. The CDR3 extends over 15 amino acids. CDR1 is MDHEN and CDR2 is SYDVKM in the germline V gene. CDR3 sequence: CASTSPGQGNTEAFF. The CDR3 region has the DNA TGTGCCAGCACCTCCCCAGGACAGGGGAACACTGAAGCTTTCTTT. The full variable domain, rest sourced from reference TRBV28 and TRBJ1-1, is DVKVTQSSRYLVKRTGEKVFLECVQDMDHENMFWYRQDPGLGLRLIYFSYDVKMKEKGDIPEGYSVSREKKERFSLILESASTNQTSMYLCASTSPGQGNTEAFFGQGTRLTVV.

The chain employs TRBV11-2 and TRBJ2-1, with TRBD2 matching 15 bases. Germline V CDR1 and CDR2: SGHAT, FQNNGV. With V trimmed by 5 bases and J by 5 bases, 13 bases remained unmatched. The CDR3 is 19 amino acids. CDR3 DNA sequence: TGTGCCAGCAGCACCCGACCCCCGGGACTAGCGGGAGGAAACAATGAGCAGTTCTTC. Its protein product is CASSTRPPGLAGGNNEQFF.

The chain employs TRBV7-3 and TRBJ1-5; 9 nucleotides agree with TRBD1. This CDR3 has 17 residues. CDR1 and CDR2 (germline): SGHTA, FQGTGA. V dropped 1 base and J dropped 4; count of bases not matched to a gene: 8. The CDR3 nucleotides read TGTGCCAGCAGCTTAAGACAGGGGGGTTTAGCAAATCAGCCCCAGCATTTT. This codes for CASSLRQGGLANQPQHF. Variable domain in full (rest from reference TRBV7-3 and TRBJ1-5): GAGVSQTPSNKVTEKGKYVELRCDPISGHTALYWYRQSLGQGPEFLIYFQGTGAADDSGLPNDRFFAVRPEGSVSTLKIQRTERGDSAVYLCASSLRQGGLANQPQHFGDGTRLSIL.

The chain links TRBV6-5 to TRBJ1-5, with D perhaps matching TRBD1 (6 bases). V lost 7 bases and J 7 bases, leaving 17 bases between the germline ends. The CDR3 totals 14 residues. The germline gives CDR1 MNHEY, CDR2 SVGAGI. CDR3 protein: CASNEGGSEQPQHF. CDR3 bases: TGTGCCAGCAACGAAGGGGGGTCGGAACAGCCCCAGCATTTT.

Here the CDR3 reads CASSRWASGEQYF. CDR3 coding DNA: TGTGCCAGCAGCCGATGGGCCTCGGGGGAGCAGTACTTC. The chain combines TRBV28 with TRBJ2-7, with D tentatively TRBD2 (5 bases). This CDR3 comprises 13 residues. The V and J ends lost 6 bases and 7 bases respectively, with 16 bases between them. Germline lookup yields CDR1 MDHEN and CDR2 SYDVKM.

The V gene is TRBV3-1 (or the pseudogene TRBV3-2), the J gene TRBJ2-4, with D perhaps TRBD1 (7 bases). Germline V lookup: CDR1 LGHDT, CDR2 YNNKEL (reference sequence). V dropped 1 base and J dropped 0 bases, with 13 bases sitting between them. The CDR3 consists of 17 residues. The CDR3, as DNA: TGTGCCAGCAGCCAAGGTGGAGGGGGCACAGCCAAAAACATTCAGTACTTC. Encoded protein: CASSQGGGGTAKNIQYF.

The CDR3 protein is CATSRDYEGGSYNEQFF. CDR3 sequence (DNA): TGTGCCACCAGCAGAGATTATGAGGGAGGGAGCTACAATGAGCAGTTCTTC. This chain links TRBV15 with TRBJ2-1, with 7 bases matching TRBD2. Trimming at V came to 0 bases and at J to 3 bases, leaving 8 bases not matched to a gene. This CDR3 has 17 amino acids. Per germline, CDR1 LNHNV and CDR2 YYDKDF (reference sequence).